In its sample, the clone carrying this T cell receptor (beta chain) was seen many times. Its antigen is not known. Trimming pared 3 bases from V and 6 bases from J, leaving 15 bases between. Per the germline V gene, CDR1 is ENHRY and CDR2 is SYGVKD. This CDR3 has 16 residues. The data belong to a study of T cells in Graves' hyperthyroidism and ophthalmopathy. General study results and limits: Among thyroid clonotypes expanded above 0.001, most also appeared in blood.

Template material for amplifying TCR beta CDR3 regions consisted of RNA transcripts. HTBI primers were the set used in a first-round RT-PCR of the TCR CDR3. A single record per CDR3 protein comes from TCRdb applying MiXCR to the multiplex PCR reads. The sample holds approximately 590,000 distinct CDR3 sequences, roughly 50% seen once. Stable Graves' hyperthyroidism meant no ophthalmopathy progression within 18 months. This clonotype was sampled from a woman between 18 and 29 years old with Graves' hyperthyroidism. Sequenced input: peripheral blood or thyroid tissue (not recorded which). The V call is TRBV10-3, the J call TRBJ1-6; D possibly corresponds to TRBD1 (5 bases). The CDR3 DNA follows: TGTGCCATCAGTGATCGGGTGGGGACGGCTAATTCACCCCTCCACTTT. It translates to CAISDRVGTANSPLHF.